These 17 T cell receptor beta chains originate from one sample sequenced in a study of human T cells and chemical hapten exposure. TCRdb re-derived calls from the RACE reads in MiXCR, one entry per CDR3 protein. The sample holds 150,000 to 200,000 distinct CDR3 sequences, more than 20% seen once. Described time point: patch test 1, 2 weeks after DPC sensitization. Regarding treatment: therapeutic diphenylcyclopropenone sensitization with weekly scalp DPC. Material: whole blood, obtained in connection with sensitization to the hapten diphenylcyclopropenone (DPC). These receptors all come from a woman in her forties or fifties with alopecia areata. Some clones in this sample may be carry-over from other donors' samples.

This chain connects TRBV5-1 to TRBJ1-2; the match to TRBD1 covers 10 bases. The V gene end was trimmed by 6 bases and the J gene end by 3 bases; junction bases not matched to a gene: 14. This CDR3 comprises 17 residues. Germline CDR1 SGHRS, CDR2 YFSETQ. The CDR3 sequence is CASTLTGDRGLHYGYTF. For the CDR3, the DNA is TGCGCCAGCACCCTCACCGGTGACAGGGGGCTTCACTATGGCTACACCTTC.

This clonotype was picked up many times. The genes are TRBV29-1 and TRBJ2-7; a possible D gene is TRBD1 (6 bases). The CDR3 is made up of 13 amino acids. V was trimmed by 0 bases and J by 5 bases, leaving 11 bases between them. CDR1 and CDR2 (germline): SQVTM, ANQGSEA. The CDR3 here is CSVEEDRTDEQYF. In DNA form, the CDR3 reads TGCAGCGTTGAAGAGGACAGAACGGACGAGCAGTACTTC.

This chain's CDR3 is CAISDTGLHGYTF. The CDR3 DNA sequence: TGTGCCATCAGTGACACAGGGCTCCATGGCTACACCTTC. The rearrangement joins TRBV10-3 to TRBJ1-2, with D possibly matching TRBD1 (6 bases). This CDR3 is built from 13 residues. The ends were cut back, 3 bases at V and 6 bases at J, with 11 bases in the middle. Germline assignment: CDR1 ENHRY and CDR2 SYGVKD.

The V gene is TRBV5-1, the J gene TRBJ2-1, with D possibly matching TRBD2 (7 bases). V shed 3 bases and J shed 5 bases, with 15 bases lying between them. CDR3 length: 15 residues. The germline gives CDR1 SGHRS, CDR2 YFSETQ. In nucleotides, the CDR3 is TGCGCCAGCAGCTCAGACCGGGGGGCCAACAATGAGCAGTTCTTC. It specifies CASSSDRGANNEQFF.

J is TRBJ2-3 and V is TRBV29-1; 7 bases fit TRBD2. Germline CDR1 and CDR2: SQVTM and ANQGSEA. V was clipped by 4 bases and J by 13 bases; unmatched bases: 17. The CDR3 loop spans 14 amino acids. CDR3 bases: TGCAGCGTTGCACTAGCGATTCTGGGAGGGGACGAGTATTTT. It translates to CSVALAILGGDEYF.

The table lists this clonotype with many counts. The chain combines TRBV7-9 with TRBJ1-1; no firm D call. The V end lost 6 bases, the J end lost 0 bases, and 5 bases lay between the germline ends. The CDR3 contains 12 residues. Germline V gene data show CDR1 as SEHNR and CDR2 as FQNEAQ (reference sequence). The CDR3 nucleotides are TGTGCCAGCAGGAAGATGAACACTGAAGCTTTCTTT. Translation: CASRKMNTEAFF.

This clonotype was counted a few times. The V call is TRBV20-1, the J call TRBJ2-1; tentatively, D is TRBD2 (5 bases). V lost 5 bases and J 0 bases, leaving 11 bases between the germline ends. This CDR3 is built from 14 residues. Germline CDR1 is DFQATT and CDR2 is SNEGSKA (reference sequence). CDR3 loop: CSARTPSSYNEQFF. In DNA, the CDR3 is TGCAGTGCTCGGACTCCAAGCTCCTACAATGAGCAGTTCTTC.

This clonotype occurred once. CDR3 loop: CASSPGQGSERETQYF. CDR3 coding DNA: TGTGCCAGCAGCCCCGGACAGGGATCCGAGAGAGAGACCCAGTACTTC. This chain joins TRBV7-9 and TRBJ2-5, with TRBD1 matching 8 bases. The trim removed 5 bases at V and 4 bases at J, leaving 12 bases unmatched. Germline V gene sequence: CDR1 SEHNR, CDR2 FQNEAQ (reference sequence). The length of the CDR3 is 16 residues.

The CDR3 nucleotides read TGCGCCAGCAGCTTGGGTGGGGGAGTCAATGAGCAGTTCTTC. Its translation: CASSLGGGVNEQFF. This sequence joins TRBV5-1 and TRBJ2-1; D might be TRBD1 or TRBD2, each matching 5 bases. CDR3 length: 14 residues. Germline V CDR1 and CDR2: SGHRS, YFSETQ. V was shortened by 0 bases and J by 6 bases, with 10 bases between the two germline ends.

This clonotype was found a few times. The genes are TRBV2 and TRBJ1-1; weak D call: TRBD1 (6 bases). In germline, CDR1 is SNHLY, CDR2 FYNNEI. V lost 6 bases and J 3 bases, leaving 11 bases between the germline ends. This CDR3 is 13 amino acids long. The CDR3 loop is CASRQGEDTEAFF. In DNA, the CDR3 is TGTGCCAGCAGACAGGGCGAGGACACTGAAGCTTTCTTT.

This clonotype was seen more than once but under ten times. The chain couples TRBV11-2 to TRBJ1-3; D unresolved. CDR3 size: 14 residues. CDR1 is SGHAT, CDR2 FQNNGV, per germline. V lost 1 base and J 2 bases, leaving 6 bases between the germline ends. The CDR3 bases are TGTGCCAGCAGCTTAGGAGTTACTGGAAACACCATATATTTT. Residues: CASSLGVTGNTIYF.

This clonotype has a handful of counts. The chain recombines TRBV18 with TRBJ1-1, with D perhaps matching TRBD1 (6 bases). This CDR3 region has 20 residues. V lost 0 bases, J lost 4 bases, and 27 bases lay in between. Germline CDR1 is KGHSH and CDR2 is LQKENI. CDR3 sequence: CASSPPLAGGGLYSFTEAFF. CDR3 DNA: TGTGCCAGCTCACCACCTCTGGCCGGGGGCGGTCTCTATTCTTTCACTGAAGCTTTCTTT. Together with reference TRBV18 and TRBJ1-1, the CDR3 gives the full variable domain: NAGVMQNPRHLVRRRGQEARLRCSPMKGHSHVYWYRQLPEEGLKFMVYLQKENIIDESGMPKERFSAEFPKEGPSILRIQQVVRGDSAAYFCASSPPLAGGGLYSFTEAFFGQGTRLTVV.

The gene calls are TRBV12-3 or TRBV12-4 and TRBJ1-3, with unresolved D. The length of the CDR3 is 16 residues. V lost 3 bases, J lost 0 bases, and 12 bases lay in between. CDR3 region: CASSLLPPNSGNTIYF. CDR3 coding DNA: TGTGCCAGCAGTTTGCTACCTCCAAACTCTGGAAACACCATATATTTT.

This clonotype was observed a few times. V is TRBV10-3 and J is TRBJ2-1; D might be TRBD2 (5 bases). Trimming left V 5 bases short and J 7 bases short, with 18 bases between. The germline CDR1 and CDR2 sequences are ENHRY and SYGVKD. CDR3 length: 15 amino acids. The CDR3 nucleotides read TGTGCCATCAGTTCCGGGATCGCGGGTGGGAATGAGCAGTTCTTC. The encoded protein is CAISSGIAGGNEQFF.

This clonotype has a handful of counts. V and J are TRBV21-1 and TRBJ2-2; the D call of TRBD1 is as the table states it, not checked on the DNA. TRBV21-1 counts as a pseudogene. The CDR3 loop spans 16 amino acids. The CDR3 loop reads CASSKGPGGVTGELFF. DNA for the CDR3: TGTGCCAGCAGCAAAGGTCCAGGGGGTGTCACCGGGGAGCTGTTTTTT.

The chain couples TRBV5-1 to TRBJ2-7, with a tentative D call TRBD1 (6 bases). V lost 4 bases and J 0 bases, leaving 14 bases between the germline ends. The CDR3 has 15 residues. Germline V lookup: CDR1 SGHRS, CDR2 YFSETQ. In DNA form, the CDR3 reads TGCGCCAGCAGCCTGAATTCAGGGGACTCCTACGAGCAGTACTTC. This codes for CASSLNSGDSYEQYF.

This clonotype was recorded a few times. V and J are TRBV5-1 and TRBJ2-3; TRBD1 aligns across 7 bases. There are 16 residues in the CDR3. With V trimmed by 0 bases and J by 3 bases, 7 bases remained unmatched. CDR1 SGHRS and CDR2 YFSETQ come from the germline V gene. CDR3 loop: CASSLGGGAWTDTQYF. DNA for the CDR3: TGCGCCAGCAGCTTGGGAGGGGGCGCTTGGACAGATACGCAGTATTTT.